The 16 T cell receptor beta chains given below trace back to one sample, sequenced in a study of blood T cell repertoires in COVID-19. The protocol was immunoSEQ multiplex PCR, while the TCRdb copy is restricted to in-frame clones and leaves out a portion. The sample records about 80,000 clones, roughly 80% being singletons. Input material: peripheral blood. The receptors originated from a woman between 70 and 85 years old with acute or convalescent COVID-19.

This clone came up once. This rearrangement joins TRBV7-9 to TRBJ1-3; tentative D call: TRBD1 (5 bases). The ends were cut back, 3 bases at V and 3 bases at J, with 15 bases in the middle. This CDR3 is built from 16 residues. Germline loops: CDR1 SEHNR, CDR2 FQNEAQ (reference sequence). This CDR3 is CASSFGHIPIGNTIYF. Written as DNA, the CDR3 is TGTGCCAGCAGCTTCGGACACATCCCGATTGGAAACACCATATATTTT. The full variable domain, completed using reference TRBV7-9 and TRBJ1-3, is DTGVSQNPRHKITKRGQNVTFRCDPISEHNRLYWYRQTLGQGPEFLTYFQNEAQLEKSRLLSDRFSAERPKGSFSTLEIQRTEQGDSAMYLCASSFGHIPIGNTIYFGEGSWLTVV.

This chain links TRBV30 with TRBJ1-1, with D tentatively TRBD1 (5 bases). Germline V gives CDR1 GTSNPN, CDR2 SVGIG (reference sequence). Between the trimmed V and J ends, which lost 4 bases and 3 bases, there was a span of 12 bases. The CDR3 sequence is 13 residues long. CDR3 sequence: CAWIDQGYTEAFF. CDR3 nucleotides: TGTGCCTGGATTGACCAGGGATACACTGAAGCTTTCTTT.

The V gene is TRBV11-2, the J gene TRBJ2-1, with D tentatively TRBD2 (7 bases). Trimming pared 5 bases from V and 7 bases from J, leaving 15 bases between. Germline CDR1 SGHAT, CDR2 FQNNGV. This CDR3 has 14 residues. The CDR3 here is CASSQLAGANEQFF. DNA for the CDR3: TGTGCCAGCAGCCAGCTGGCGGGGGCAAATGAGCAGTTCTTC.

This clone came up a few times. This chain links TRBV7-9 with TRBJ2-7, with D perhaps matching TRBD1 (6 bases). V gave up 0 bases and J gave up 2 bases, with 11 bases separating them. CDR1 and CDR2 from the germline V gene are SEHNR and FQNEAQ (reference sequence). There are 15 residues in the CDR3. As DNA, the CDR3 is TGTGCCAGCAGCTTAGCCCCCAGGGGCCCCTACGAGCAGTACTTC. It specifies CASSLAPRGPYEQYF.

The chain links TRBV12-3 or TRBV12-4 to TRBJ1-5; D gene ambiguous. The V end lost 2 bases, the J end lost 7 bases, and 9 bases lay between the germline ends. The CDR3 sequence is 13 residues long. This CDR3 reads CASSLTGSQPQHF. The DNA of the CDR3 is TGTGCCAGCAGTTTAACGGGTAGCCAGCCCCAGCATTTT.

The chain couples TRBV2 to TRBJ2-1, with D possibly being TRBD2 (6 bases). CDR3 length: 11 amino acids. V lost 6 bases, J lost 9 bases, and 9 bases lay in between. Per germline, CDR1 SNHLY and CDR2 FYNNEI. The CDR3: CASSGGTEQFF. CDR3 nucleotides: TGTGCCAGCAGCGGAGGGACTGAGCAGTTCTTC.

The chain has TRBV5-4 and TRBJ1-4, with D unclear. CDR3 length: 13 residues. Germline V gene sequence: CDR1 SGHNT, CDR2 YYREEE (reference sequence). The V end lost 3 bases, the J end lost 8 bases, and 11 bases lay between the germline ends. The CDR3 DNA reads as TGTGCCAGCAGCTCCGGGATATTCGAAAAACTGTTTTTT. Residues: CASSSGIFEKLFF.

The gene calls are TRBV19 and TRBJ1-5, with D possibly TRBD1 on 5 matching bases. Germline V gene lookup returns CDR1 LNHDA and CDR2 SQIVND (reference sequence). V was clipped by 3 bases and J by 4 bases, with 10 bases between them. The CDR3 spans 14 residues. CDR3 DNA: TGTGCCAGTAGTATGAGACAGTTAAATCAGCCCCAGCATTTT. Translated, it gives CASSMRQLNQPQHF. The full variable domain, rest sourced from reference TRBV19 and TRBJ1-5, is DGGITQSPKYLFRKEGQNVTLSCEQNLNHDAMYWYRQDPGQGLRLIYYSQIVNDFQKGDIAEGYSVSREKKESFPLTVTSAQKNPTAFYLCASSMRQLNQPQHFGDGTRLSIL.

The chain carries TRBV6-2 or TRBV6-3 and TRBJ2-1, with D perhaps TRBD2 (5 bases). Germline V gene lookup returns CDR1 MNHEY and CDR2 SVGEGT. V lost 5 bases to trimming and J lost 0 bases, with 8 bases between them. The CDR3 loop spans 14 amino acids. This chain's CDR3 is CASSRGSSYNEQFF. As DNA, the CDR3 is TGTGCCAGCAGTCGGGGTAGCTCCTACAATGAGCAGTTCTTC.

This clone was seen only once. The gene calls are TRBV5-4 and TRBJ2-1; 10 nucleotides align to TRBD2. This CDR3 spans 17 amino acids. Germline values: CDR1 SGHNT, CDR2 YYREEE (reference sequence). V lost 0 bases to trimming and J lost 6 bases; unmatched junction nucleotides: 9. CDR3 region: CASSLDPSGRAGNEQFF. CDR3 DNA sequence: TGTGCCAGCAGCTTGGACCCCAGCGGGAGGGCAGGCAATGAGCAGTTCTTC.

This sequence joins TRBV14 and TRBJ1-2; a possible D gene is TRBD1 (5 bases). Germline V CDR1 and CDR2: SGHDN, FVKESK. The CDR3 has 15 amino acids. The germline V and J ends were trimmed by 0 bases and 2 bases, with 10 bases remaining between them. CDR3 sequence: CASSQDWGENYGYTF. The CDR3 nucleotides are TGTGCCAGCAGCCAAGACTGGGGGGAGAACTATGGCTACACCTTC. Full variable domain (outside the CDR3, taken from reference TRBV14 and TRBJ1-2): EAGVTQFPSHSVIEKGQTVTLRCDPISGHDNLYWYRRVMGKEIKFLLHFVKESKQDESGMPNNRFLAERTGGTYSTLKVQPAELEDSGVYFCASSQDWGENYGYTFGSGTRLTVV.

This rearrangement joins TRBV10-2 to TRBJ1-1, with D uncertain. The ends were cut back, 1 base at V and 8 bases at J, with 8 bases in the middle. This CDR3 has 12 residues. Looked up from germline, CDR1 is WSHSY and CDR2 is SAAADI. The CDR3 DNA is TGCGCCAGCAGTGAGTGGGGAGGAGAAGCTTTCTTT. This codes for CASSEWGGEAFF.

This rearrangement joins TRBV11-2 to TRBJ2-2, with 7 bases identical to TRBD2. Germline V gene sequence: CDR1 SGHAT, CDR2 FQNNGV. CDR3 length equals 16 residues. The J segment lost 4 bases and the V segment lost 1 base, leaving 6 bases of the junction unmatched. The CDR3 loop reads CASSLGAGVRTGELFF. CDR3 coding DNA: TGTGCCAGCAGCTTAGGCGCGGGGGTTCGCACCGGGGAGCTGTTTTTT. Using reference TRBV11-2 and TRBJ2-2 for the parts outside the CDR3, the full variable domain is EAGVAQSPRYKIIEKRQSVAFWCNPISGHATLYWYQQILGQGPKLLIQFQNNGVVDDSQLPKDRFSAERLKGVDSTLKIQPAKLEDSAVYLCASSLGAGVRTGELFFGEGSRLTVL.

V and J are TRBV19 and TRBJ1-2; D may be TRBD1 (6 bases). CDR3 length: 13 amino acids. CDR1 and CDR2 (germline): LNHDA, SQIVND (reference sequence). V lost 6 bases and J 9 bases, leaving 17 bases between the germline ends. The CDR3 DNA sequence: TGTGCCAGTAGGACCGAGGGGGATGCGAGCTACACCTTC. The encoded protein is CASRTEGDASYTF.

The V call is TRBV6-1, the J call TRBJ1-1; the D gene is possibly TRBD1 (6 bases). The germline V gene has CDR1 MNHNS and CDR2 SASEGT. This CDR3 region has 16 residues. Trimming removed 4 bases at V and 5 bases at J, with 20 bases between. The CDR3 spells CASSGGGWSDRTEAFF. The CDR3 coding sequence is TGTGCCAGCAGTGGAGGGGGTTGGAGTGATAGGACTGAAGCTTTCTTT.

This clone was detected only a few times. V gene TRBV7-9 combines with J gene TRBJ1-6, with a possible D match to TRBD1 (5 bases). Germline V lookup: CDR1 SEHNR, CDR2 FQNEAQ (reference sequence). V lost 3 bases and J lost 5, with 8 bases in between. This CDR3 contains 14 residues. CDR3 nucleotide sequence: TGTGCCAGCAGCTTGGGGGGGGATAATTCACCCCTCCACTTT. This gives the protein CASSLGGDNSPLHF.